This T cell receptor beta chain was recorded in a study of cytomegalovirus exposure and HLA in healthy donors. V was pared by 2 bases and J by 7 bases, with 14 bases between. Looked up from germline, CDR1 is KGHSH and CDR2 is LQKENI. CDR3 size: 14 residues. 60 Vbeta and 13 Jbeta primers were used in PCR. Data came from immunoSEQ multiplex PCR; TCRdb stores just in-frame clones and leaves some out. The sample consists of 80,000 to 100,000 clones, around 70% of them appearing once. This clonotype was sampled from a man in his fifties or sixties in good health and CMV-seronegative. This sequence joins TRBV18 and TRBJ1-1, with a possible D match to TRBD1 (5 bases). Sequenced sample: PBMCs. The CDR3 DNA follows: TGTGCCAGCTCACCATTGACAGATTCTCGTGAAGCTTTCTTT. Translation gives CASSPLTDSREAFF.